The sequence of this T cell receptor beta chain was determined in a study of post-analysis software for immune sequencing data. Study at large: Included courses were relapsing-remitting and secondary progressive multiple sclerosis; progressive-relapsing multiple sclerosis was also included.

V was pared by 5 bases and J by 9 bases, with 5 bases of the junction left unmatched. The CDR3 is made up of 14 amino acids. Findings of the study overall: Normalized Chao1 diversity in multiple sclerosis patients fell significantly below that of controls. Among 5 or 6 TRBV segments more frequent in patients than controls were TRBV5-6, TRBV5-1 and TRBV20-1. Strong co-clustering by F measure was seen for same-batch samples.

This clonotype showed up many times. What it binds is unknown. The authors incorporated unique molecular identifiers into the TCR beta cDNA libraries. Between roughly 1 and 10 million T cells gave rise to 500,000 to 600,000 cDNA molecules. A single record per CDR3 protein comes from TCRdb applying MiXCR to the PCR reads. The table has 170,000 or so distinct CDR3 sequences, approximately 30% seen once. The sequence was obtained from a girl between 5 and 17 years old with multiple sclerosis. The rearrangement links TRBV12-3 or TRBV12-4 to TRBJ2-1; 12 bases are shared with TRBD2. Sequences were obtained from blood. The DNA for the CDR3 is TGTGCCAGCAGTCGGACTAGCGGGAAGGGTGAGCAGTTCTTC. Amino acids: CASSRTSGKGEQFF.